Listed below are T cell receptor beta chains from one sample, sequenced in a study of cytomegalovirus exposure and HLA in healthy donors. Assay used: immunoSEQ multiplex PCR; TCRdb lists only in-frame clones, some missing. This sample's table has 95,000 to 150,000 clones. Sequenced input: PBMCs. The receptors here all came from a young man in good health and CMV-seronegative. The CDR3 runs from the conserved cysteine through the conserved F or W. D genes are given only for firm matches.

d_call	v_call	j_call	cdr3_aa	cdr3_nt
TRBD1	TRBV14	TRBJ1-6	CASSLQGPFYNSPLHF	TGTGCCAGCAGCCTACAGGGGCCATTCTATAATTCACCCCTCCACTTT
TRBD2	TRBV29-1	TRBJ2-3	CSVVTSGGADTQYF	TGCAGCGTTGTGACTAGCGGGGGAGCAGATACGCAGTATTTT
.	TRBV6-6	TRBJ2-3	CASSTNTDRDTDTQYF	TGTGCCAGCAGTACCAACACGGACAGAGACACAGATACGCAGTATTTT
.	TRBV6-1	TRBJ1-2	CASIGQGNYGYTF	TGTGCCAGCATTGGGCAGGGCAACTATGGCTACACCTTC
.	TRBV19	TRBJ1-1	CASSVTPSVTEAFF	TGTGCCAGTAGTGTGACTCCTTCGGTCACTGAAGCTTTCTTT
TRBD1	TRBV4-1	TRBJ2-2	CASRSDRRELFF	TGCGCCAGCAGATCGGACAGGCGGGAGCTGTTTTTT
.	TRBV4-1	TRBJ2-3	CASSPSRVSTDTQYF	TGCGCCAGCAGCCCCTCCCGAGTAAGCACAGATACGCAGTATTTT
.	TRBV28	TRBJ2-5	CASSTPGVQQYF	TGTGCCAGCAGTACACCAGGGGTTCAGCAGTACTTC
TRBD2	TRBV19	TRBJ2-1	CASSLAGGYNEQFF	TGTGCCAGTAGTCTAGCGGGGGGTTACAATGAGCAGTTCTTC
TRBD1	TRBV7-9	TRBJ1-2	CASSLQLTGRNNYGYTF	TGTGCCAGCAGCCTTCAACTGACAGGGCGAAATAACTATGGCTACACCTTC
TRBD2	TRBV7-9	TRBJ2-3	CASSLGLAVTDTQYF	TGTGCCAGCAGCTTAGGACTAGCAGTAACAGATACGCAGTATTTT
TRBD1	TRBV29-1	TRBJ1-1	CSVSGQSTKGEAFF	TGCAGCGTATCGGGACAGTCAACAAAAGGTGAAGCTTTCTTT
.	TRBV10-3	TRBJ1-2	CAISEIPGHLYGYTF	TGTGCCATCAGTGAGATTCCGGGACACCTCTATGGCTACACCTTC
.	TRBV6-1	TRBJ2-7	CASRGHTYEQYF	TGTGCCAGCAGGGGCCACACCTACGAGCAGTACTTC
TRBD1	TRBV4-1	TRBJ1-5	CASSHGTGQAYQPQHF	TGCGCCAGCAGCCATGGGACCGGACAGGCGTATCAGCCCCAGCATTTT
.	TRBV5-6	TRBJ1-1	CASSLPGRRNTEAFF	TGTGCCAGCAGCTTGCCAGGGAGGAGGAACACTGAAGCTTTCTTT
TRBD1	TRBV6-5	TRBJ2-2	CASSFTGGGGGELFF	TGTGCCAGCAGTTTTACAGGGGGCGGTGGCGGGGAGCTGTTTTTT
.	TRBV5-1	TRBJ1-1	CASSLSGRVSEAFF	TGCGCCAGCAGCTTGTCAGGGAGGGTATCTGAAGCTTTCTTT
TRBD2	TRBV19	TRBJ2-1	CASSIAGGRHNEQFF	TGTGCCAGTAGTATAGCGGGAGGAAGGCACAATGAGCAGTTCTTC
.	TRBV27	TRBJ2-7	CASSFGGGNYEQYF	TGTGCCAGCAGTTTCGGAGGGGGCAACTACGAGCAGTACTTC
TRBD1	TRBV19	TRBJ1-2	CASSLDRDYGYTF	TGTGCCAGTAGCCTTGACAGGGACTATGGCTACACCTTC
.	TRBV4-1	TRBJ2-3	CASSQARGSDTQYF	TGCGCCAGCAGCCAAGCCAGGGGATCAGATACGCAGTATTTT
.	TRBV4-1	TRBJ2-1	CASSLDTSSYNEQFF	TGCGCCAGCAGCCTTGACACAAGCTCCTACAATGAGCAGTTCTTC
TRBD1	TRBV2	TRBJ1-4	CASSATGAVGEKLFF	TGTGCCAGCAGCGCAACAGGGGCGGTCGGAGAAAAACTGTTTTTT
TRBD1	TRBV2	TRBJ2-7	CATEPLPGQGPYEQYF	TGTGCCACCGAGCCTCTTCCGGGACAGGGCCCCTACGAGCAGTACTTC
.	TRBV11-1	TRBJ2-1	CASSLVAEQFF	TGTGCCAGCAGCTTAGTCGCGGAGCAGTTCTTC
.	TRBV11-2	TRBJ1-2	CASSPAGKGRQSNYGYTF	TGTGCCAGCAGCCCTGCCGGGAAGGGTAGGCAGTCCAACTATGGCTACACCTTC
TRBD2	TRBV7-2	TRBJ2-7	CASSSPGGQYEQYF	TGTGCCAGCAGCTCCCCGGGGGGGCAGTACGAGCAGTACTTC
TRBD2	TRBV5-1	TRBJ2-3	CASSLTSGLPTDTQYF	TGCGCCAGCAGCTTGACTAGCGGTCTCCCCACAGATACGCAGTATTTT
TRBD1	TRBV28	TRBJ1-3	CASSLWRGTGRTGNTIYF	TGTGCCAGCAGTTTATGGAGGGGGACAGGGAGGACTGGAAACACCATATATTTT
TRBD2	TRBV6-5	TRBJ2-7	CASSEAGEGEQYF	TGTGCCAGCAGTGAAGCGGGAGAGGGCGAGCAGTACTTC
TRBD1	TRBV29-1	TRBJ2-1	CSVRDRVGLAVRNEQFF	TGCAGCGTCCGGGACAGGGTCGGTCTAGCGGTTCGGAATGAGCAGTTCTTC
.	TRBV7-9	TRBJ2-1	CASSLGEMGGEQFF	TGTGCCAGCAGCTTAGGCGAAATGGGGGGTGAGCAGTTCTTC
TRBD1	TRBV27	TRBJ1-2	CASSLKRPGQGAYGYTF	TGTGCCAGCAGTCTGAAACGTCCGGGACAGGGGGCCTATGGCTACACCTTC
.	TRBV5-8	TRBJ1-1	CASSGGALMETEAFF	TGTGCCAGCAGCGGGGGGGCCCTGATGGAAACTGAAGCTTTCTTT
TRBD1	TRBV9	TRBJ1-1	CASSPPWGAGGEAFF	TGTGCCAGCAGCCCTCCCTGGGGGGCAGGGGGTGAAGCTTTCTTT
TRBD1	TRBV5-1	TRBJ2-2	CASHGTGNTGELFF	TGCGCCAGCCACGGGACAGGGAACACCGGGGAGCTGTTTTTT
.	TRBV5-1	TRBJ1-3	CASSLGQAGNTIYF	TGCGCCAGCAGCTTGGGGCAGGCGGGAAACACCATATATTTT
TRBD2	TRBV7-3	TRBJ2-1	CASSSSGASYNEQFF	TGTGCCAGCAGCTCAAGCGGGGCTTCCTACAATGAGCAGTTCTTC
.	TRBV10-3	TRBJ2-2	CAIGKGGELFF	TGTGCCATCGGGAAGGGCGGGGAGCTGTTTTTT
.	TRBV27	TRBJ1-4	CASSWTATNEKLFF	TGTGCCAGCAGCTGGACAGCAACTAATGAAAAACTGTTTTTT
.	TRBV5-1	TRBJ2-5	CASSLVAGVDRETQYF	TGCGCCAGCAGCTTGGTAGCAGGGGTTGATCGAGAGACCCAGTACTTC
.	TRBV27	TRBJ1-1	CASRKGLVNTEAFF	TGTGCCAGCAGAAAGGGGCTAGTGAACACTGAAGCTTTCTTT
.	TRBV6-5	TRBJ2-7	CASNTPGLPYEQYF	TGTGCCAGCAATACCCCGGGACTTCCCTACGAGCAGTACTTC
.	TRBV23-1	TRBJ2-5	CASSHCLLPMVQETQYF	TGCGCCAGCAGTCACTGCCTACTCCCGATGGTACAAGAGACCCAGTACTTC
.	TRBV9	TRBJ2-1	CASSVSGLEYNEQFF	TGTGCCAGCAGCGTCTCAGGGTTGGAGTACAATGAGCAGTTCTTC
.	TRBV6-1	TRBJ1-5	CASSGLATGRPNQPQHF	TGTGCCAGCAGTGGATTGGCCACAGGCCGACCCAATCAGCCCCAGCATTTT
.	TRBV6-5	TRBJ1-2	CASSLLGTPVDGYTF	TGTGCCAGCAGTTTGCTTGGGACTCCTGTGGATGGCTACACCTTC
.	TRBV7-9	TRBJ2-3	CASSPTPDSPLNTDTQYF	TGTGCCAGCAGCCCCACCCCAGACTCCCCCTTGAACACAGATACGCAGTATTTT
.	TRBV6-5	TRBJ2-1	CASSYKSVIYNEQFF	TGTGCCAGCAGTTACAAGTCGGTGATCTACAATGAGCAGTTCTTC
TRBD2	TRBV4-1	TRBJ2-2	CASSQGLALNTGELFF	TGCGCCAGCAGCCAAGGACTAGCGTTGAACACCGGGGAGCTGTTTTTT
.	TRBV6-1	TRBJ1-6	CASTFNNSPLHF	TGTGCCAGCACCTTTAATAATTCACCCCTCCACTTT
.	TRBV4-1	TRBJ1-1	CASSQTRGLNTEAFF	TGCGCCAGCAGCCAAACCAGGGGACTGAACACTGAAGCTTTCTTT
.	TRBV2	TRBJ2-3	CASSEAGLTIYDTQYF	TGTGCCAGCAGTGAAGCAGGGCTGACTATTTACGATACGCAGTATTTT
TRBD1	TRBV11-3	TRBJ1-1	CASSLGQGNTEAFF	TGTGCCAGCAGCTTAGGACAGGGGAACACTGAAGCTTTCTTT
.	TRBV11-2	TRBJ1-4	CASSFNSWRSKATNEKLFF	TGTGCCAGCAGCTTTAATAGTTGGAGGTCGAAGGCAACTAATGAAAAACTGTTTTTT
TRBD1	TRBV11-3	TRBJ1-1	CASSPTGGNTEAFF	TGTGCCAGCAGCCCTACAGGGGGGAACACTGAAGCTTTCTTT
.	TRBV19	TRBJ1-3	CASSILGDRTSGNTIYF	TGTGCCAGTAGTATTTTAGGCGACAGGACGTCTGGAAACACCATATATTTT
TRBD1	TRBV5-6	TRBJ2-2	CASSLGTGSGMGELFF	TGTGCCAGCAGCTTGGGGACAGGCTCCGGGATGGGGGAGCTGTTTTTT